What follows are 19 T cell receptor beta chains derived from one specimen sequenced in a study of beta chain features in type 1 diabetes. Reverse transcribing all isolated RNA meant expressed TCRB transcripts were sequenced. Some clones are missing from TCRdb's copy, which holds only in-frame ones; the method was immunoSEQ multiplex PCR. The sample has 450,000 to 550,000 clones, 30% seen once. The sample comprised naive CD4+ T cells from blood. All receptors derive from a man aged 18 to 30 in good health.

This clone came up a few times. The V call is TRBV29-1, the J call TRBJ2-1; D is unclear. Germline V CDR1 and CDR2: SQVTM, ANQGSEA. The CDR3 covers 12 residues. CDR3 nucleotide sequence: TGCAACACTTTAACAGAATACAATGAGCAGTTCTTC. Translated: CNTLTEYNEQFF.

V is TRBV7-8 and J is TRBJ2-1, with TRBD2 matching over 11 bases. The CDR3 is made up of 15 amino acids. Germline-derived CDR1 and CDR2 are SGHVS and FQNEAQ. J was trimmed by 3 bases and V by 5 bases; bases with no gene match: 3. The CDR3 nucleotides are TGTGCCAGCAGCATCGGGACTAGCGGCTACAATGAGCAGTTCTTC. Residues: CASSIGTSGYNEQFF.

The chain carries TRBV5-1 and TRBJ2-5; TRBD1 matches 10 bases. This CDR3 is 15 amino acids long. The germline V gene has CDR1 SGHRS and CDR2 YFSETQ. V was clipped by 4 bases and J by 7 bases; unmatched bases: 10. This CDR3 reads CASSGGTGDLVTQYF. The DNA of the CDR3 is TGCGCCAGCAGCGGCGGGACAGGGGACTTAGTGACCCAGTACTTC.

The V gene is TRBV5-1, the J gene TRBJ2-5, with 8 nucleotides matching TRBD1. This CDR3 contains 15 residues. Germline trimming cut 2 bases from V and 5 bases from J; bases unmatched to any gene: 8. In germline, CDR1 is SGHRS, CDR2 YFSETQ. The CDR3 spells CASSFDVGQGETQYF. The DNA of the CDR3 is TGCGCCAGCAGCTTTGATGTTGGACAGGGCGAGACCCAGTACTTC. The entire variable domain, with the rest obtained from reference TRBV5-1 and TRBJ2-5, is as follows: KAGVTQTPRYLIKTRGQQVTLSCSPISGHRSVSWYQQTPGQGLQFLFEYFSETQRNKGNFPGRFSGRQFSNSRSEMNVSTLELGDSALYLCASSFDVGQGETQYFGPGTRLLVL.

CDR3 coding DNA: TGTGCCTGGAGTGTACGGGCAGTTCTGGGTGAAAAACTGTTTTTT. It yields the protein CAWSVRAVLGEKLFF. The chain carries TRBV30 and TRBJ1-4; D unclear. V shed 0 bases and J shed 7 bases, with 15 bases lying between them. CDR3 length equals 15 residues. Germline CDR1 and CDR2: GTSNPN and SVGIG (reference sequence).

The genes are TRBV25-1 and TRBJ1-4, with D unclear. There are 15 residues in the CDR3. Trimming took 5 bases from V and 1 from J, leaving 11 bases between them. Germline assignment: CDR1 MGHDK and CDR2 SYGVNS. CDR3 amino acids: CASSIPLGTNEKLFF. The CDR3 DNA sequence: TGTGCCAGCAGTATCCCTCTGGGAACTAATGAAAAACTGTTTTTT.

The rearrangement links TRBV29-1 to TRBJ2-1; either TRBD1 or TRBD2 may supply D (5 bases each). This CDR3 spans 14 amino acids. Germline lookup yields CDR1 SQVTM and CDR2 ANQGSEA. The V end was cut by 1 base, the J end by 0 bases, with 7 bases between. The CDR3 coding sequence is TGCAGCGTTGAAGCGGGACCCTCCTACAATGAGCAGTTCTTC. Translating gives CSVEAGPSYNEQFF.

This clone has just a few counts. This sequence joins TRBV7-9 and TRBJ2-3; 12 nucleotides line up with TRBD2. Losses at the gene ends were 5 bases for V and 11 bases for J; bases not matched to a gene: 11. This CDR3 is 15 amino acids long. Germline CDR1 SEHNR, CDR2 FQNEAQ (reference sequence). The CDR3 nucleotides read TGTGCCAGCAGCCAACCACCGGGACTAGCGGGCCTGCAGTATTTT. Its translation: CASSQPPGLAGLQYF.

This clone appeared a few times. The chain employs TRBV5-4 and TRBJ2-3; 8 positions agree with TRBD1. The CDR3 is 14 amino acids. Germline trimming cut 4 bases from V and 5 bases from J; bases unmatched to any gene: 6. CDR1 is SGHNT and CDR2 is YYREEE in the germline V gene (reference sequence). The CDR3 nucleotides read TGTGCCAGCAGCCGGACAGGGCGGGGAGATACGCAGTATTTT. Residues: CASSRTGRGDTQYF.

The CDR3 loop is CASSSQRTSGAPRAHNEQFF. The CDR3 nucleotides read TGTGCCAGCAGCTCTCAAAGGACTAGCGGGGCCCCACGGGCCCACAATGAGCAGTTCTTC. V usage is TRBV7-8 and J usage is TRBJ2-1; 12 positions match TRBD2. With V trimmed by 4 bases and J by 5 bases, 18 bases remained unmatched. Germline V gives CDR1 SGHVS, CDR2 FQNEAQ. The CDR3 has 20 residues.

The rearrangement links TRBV30 to TRBJ2-7; 8 nucleotides agree with TRBD2. CDR1 and CDR2 from the germline V gene are GTSNPN and SVGIG (reference sequence). The CDR3 is 14 amino acids. The V segment lost 0 bases and the J segment 7 bases; nucleotides outside the gene matches: 8. CDR3 in DNA: TGTGCCTGGAGTGTACAAGCGGGAGTGGGTGAGCAGTACTTC. It codes for CAWSVQAGVGEQYF.

The chain carries TRBV27 and TRBJ2-7, with D perhaps TRBD2 (5 bases). Germline V gives CDR1 MNHEY, CDR2 SMNVEV (reference sequence). This CDR3 has 12 residues. CDR3 in amino acids: CAARGLRGEQYF. The CDR3 DNA reads as TGTGCAGCACGAGGCCTTCGGGGCGAGCAGTACTTC.

This clone was observed a handful of times. The chain has TRBV28 and TRBJ2-1, with 9 nucleotides matching TRBD2. V lost 7 bases, J lost 8 bases, and 12 bases stayed unmatched. The CDR3 extends over 15 amino acids. The germline V gene has CDR1 MDHEN and CDR2 SYDVKM. CDR3 nucleotides: TGTGCCAGCATCTCCCGGGCTAGCGGGAAGCATGAGCAGTTCTTC. Translated, it gives CASISRASGKHEQFF.

The chain combines TRBV6-6 with TRBJ2-5; D call uncertain. The ends were cut back, 8 bases at V and 0 bases at J, with 4 bases in the middle. CDR3 length: 11 residues. The germline gives CDR1 MNHNY, CDR2 SVGAGI (reference sequence). The CDR3 here is CASQYQETQYF. The CDR3 DNA reads as TGTGCCAGCCAGTACCAAGAGACCCAGTACTTC.

The V and J genes are TRBV2 and TRBJ2-1; D unclear. CDR3 length equals 13 residues. Germline V gene sequence: CDR1 SNHLY, CDR2 FYNNEI. V was shortened by 1 base and J by 9 bases, with 10 bases between the two germline ends. The CDR3 bases are TGTGCCAGCAGTGAAGAGGGAAGGACTGAGCAGTTCTTC. This sequence encodes CASSEEGRTEQFF.

CDR3 nucleotides: TGCAGCGTTGAAGAGGGGGCAGATACGCAGTATTTT. Its translation: CSVEEGADTQYF. The chain recombines TRBV29-1 with TRBJ2-3; possibly TRBD1 or TRBD2 for D (5 bases each). Germline CDR1 reads SQVTM; CDR2 reads ANQGSEA. This CDR3 is 12 amino acids long. Trimming cost V 0 bases and J 4 bases, with 5 bases left between them.

This clone has only a few counts. The rearrangement joins TRBV11-2 to TRBJ2-5; TRBD1 aligns across 7 bases. The CDR3 is 14 residues long. The germline V gene has CDR1 SGHAT and CDR2 FQNNGV. Trimming at V came to 5 bases and at J to 2 bases, leaving 5 bases not matched to a gene. The CDR3 nucleotides read TGTGCCAGCAGCCCGACGGACAGGCAAGAGACCCAGTACTTC. This codes for CASSPTDRQETQYF.

DNA for the CDR3: TGTGCCAGCAGCCCCCTCGGGACTAGAGGGAGGACAGATACGCAGTATTTT. Its protein is CASSPLGTRGRTDTQYF. J is TRBJ2-3 and V is TRBV9; TRBD2 agrees at 8 bases. V gave up 4 bases and J gave up 3 bases; unmatched junction bases: 13. Germline-derived CDR1 and CDR2 are SGDLS and YYNGEE. The CDR3 consists of 17 residues.

This clone was detected only a few times. This rearrangement joins TRBV7-9 to TRBJ2-1, with D possibly being TRBD2 (5 bases). This CDR3 spans 14 amino acids. The V gene's germline CDR1 is SEHNR and CDR2 FQNEAQ (reference sequence). V was pared by 5 bases and J by 4 bases, with 12 bases between. CDR3 protein: CASSPDYTYNEQFF. The CDR3 DNA follows: TGTGCCAGCAGCCCTGACTATACGTACAATGAGCAGTTCTTC.